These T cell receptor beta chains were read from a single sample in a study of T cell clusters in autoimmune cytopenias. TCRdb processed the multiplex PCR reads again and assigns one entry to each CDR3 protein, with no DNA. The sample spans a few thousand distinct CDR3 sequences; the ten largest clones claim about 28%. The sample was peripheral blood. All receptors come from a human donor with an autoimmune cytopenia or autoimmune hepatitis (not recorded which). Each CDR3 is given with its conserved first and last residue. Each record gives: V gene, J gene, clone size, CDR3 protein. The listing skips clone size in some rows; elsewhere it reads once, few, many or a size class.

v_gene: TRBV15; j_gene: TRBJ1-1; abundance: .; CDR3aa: CATSRDQAVDTEAFF
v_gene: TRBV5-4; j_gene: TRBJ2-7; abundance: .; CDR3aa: CASSLAGQRGDSYEQYF
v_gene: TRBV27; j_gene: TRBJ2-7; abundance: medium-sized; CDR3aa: CASAAWGSGREPYEQYF
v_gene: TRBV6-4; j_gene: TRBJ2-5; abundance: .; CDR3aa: CASSAIKYQETQYF
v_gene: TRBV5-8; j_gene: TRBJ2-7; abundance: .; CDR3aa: CASSFFQGGGQYF
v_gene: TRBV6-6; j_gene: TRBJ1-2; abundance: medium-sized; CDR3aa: CASSYSTGAGGYTF
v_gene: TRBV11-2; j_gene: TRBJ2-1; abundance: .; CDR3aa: CASSLGSYNEQFF
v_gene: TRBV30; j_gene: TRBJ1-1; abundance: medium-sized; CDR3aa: CAWIGAANSEAFF
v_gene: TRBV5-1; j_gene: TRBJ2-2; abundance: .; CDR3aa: CASSDSLAGSAGELFF
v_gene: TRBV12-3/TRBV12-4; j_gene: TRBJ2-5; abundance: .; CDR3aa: CASHFRGQGETQYF
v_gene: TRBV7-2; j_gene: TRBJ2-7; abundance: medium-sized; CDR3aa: CASSPGTSGPSYEQYF
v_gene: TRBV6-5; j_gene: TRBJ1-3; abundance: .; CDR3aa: CASLSNPGERGNTIYF
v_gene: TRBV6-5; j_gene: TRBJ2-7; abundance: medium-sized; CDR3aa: CASRAASIPGLQTYEQYF
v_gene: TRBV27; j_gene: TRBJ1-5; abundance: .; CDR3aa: CASTDRGGFPNQPQHF
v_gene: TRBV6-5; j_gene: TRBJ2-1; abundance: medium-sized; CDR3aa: CASSEPGINEQFF
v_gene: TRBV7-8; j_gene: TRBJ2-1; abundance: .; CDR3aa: CASSIGPGQAYNEQFF
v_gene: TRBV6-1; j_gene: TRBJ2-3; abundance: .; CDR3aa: CASSITWTGGDTQYF
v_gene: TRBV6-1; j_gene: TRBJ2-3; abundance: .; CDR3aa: CASTGVGFTDTQYF
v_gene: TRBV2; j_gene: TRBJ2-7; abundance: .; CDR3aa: CASSVDRGRSYEQYF
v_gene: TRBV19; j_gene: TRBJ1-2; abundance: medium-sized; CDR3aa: CASSIASTGNYGYTF
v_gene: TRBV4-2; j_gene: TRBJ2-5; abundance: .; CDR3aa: CASSQDPGRGQETQYF
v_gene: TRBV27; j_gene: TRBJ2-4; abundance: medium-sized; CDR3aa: CASSLQGQGGLNIQYF
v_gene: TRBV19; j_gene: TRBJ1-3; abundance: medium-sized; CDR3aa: CASSIRGNTIYF
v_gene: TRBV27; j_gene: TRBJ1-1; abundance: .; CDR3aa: CASSLISGGGTTEAFF
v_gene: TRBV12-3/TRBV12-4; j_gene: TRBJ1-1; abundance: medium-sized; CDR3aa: CASSMPTGTTEAFF
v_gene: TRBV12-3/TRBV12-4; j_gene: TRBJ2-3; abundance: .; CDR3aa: CASRRSTDTQYF
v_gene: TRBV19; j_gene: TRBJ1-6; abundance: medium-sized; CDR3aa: CASSITGEDSPLHF
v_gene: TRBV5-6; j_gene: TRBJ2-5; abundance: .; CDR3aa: CASSRYDRGLYQETQYF
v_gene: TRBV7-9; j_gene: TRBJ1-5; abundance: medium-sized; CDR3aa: CASSDENQPQHF
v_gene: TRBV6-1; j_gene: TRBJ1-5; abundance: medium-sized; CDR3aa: CASMQYNQPQHF
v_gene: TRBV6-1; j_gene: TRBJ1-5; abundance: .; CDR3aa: CASSEGGQINQPQHF
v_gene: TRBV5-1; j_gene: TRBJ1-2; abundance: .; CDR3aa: CASSLEDSRYGYTF
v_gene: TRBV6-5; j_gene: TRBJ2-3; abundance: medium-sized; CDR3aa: CATSTTSTDTQYF
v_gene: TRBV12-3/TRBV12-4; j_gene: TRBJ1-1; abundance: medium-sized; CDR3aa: CASSRQRNTEAFF
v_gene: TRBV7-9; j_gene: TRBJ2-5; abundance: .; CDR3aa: CASSLSLQGSWETQYF
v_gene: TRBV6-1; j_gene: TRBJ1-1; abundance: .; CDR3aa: CASTIWGQMNTEAFF
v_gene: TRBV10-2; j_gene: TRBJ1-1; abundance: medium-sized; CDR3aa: CASSGQGATEAFF
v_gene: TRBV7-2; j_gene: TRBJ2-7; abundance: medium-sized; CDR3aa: CASSLASGNYEQYF